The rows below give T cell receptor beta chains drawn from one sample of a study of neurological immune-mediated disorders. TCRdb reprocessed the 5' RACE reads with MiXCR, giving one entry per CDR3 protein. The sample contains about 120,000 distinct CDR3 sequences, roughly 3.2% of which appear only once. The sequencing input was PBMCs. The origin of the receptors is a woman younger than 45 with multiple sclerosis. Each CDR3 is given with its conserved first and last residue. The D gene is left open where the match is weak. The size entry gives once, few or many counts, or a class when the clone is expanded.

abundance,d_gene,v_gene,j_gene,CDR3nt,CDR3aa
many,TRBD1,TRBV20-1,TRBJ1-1,TGCAGCCCCGGGACAGTCACTACGAGCCTCATGAACACTGAAGCTTTCTTT,CSPGTVTTSLMNTEAFF
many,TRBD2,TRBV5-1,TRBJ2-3,TGCGCCAGCAGCTTGGCGGGCGGGGAGGGTAGCACAGATACGCAGTATTTT,CASSLAGGEGSTDTQYF
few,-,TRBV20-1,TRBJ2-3,TGCAGTGCTAGAGAAGAAATAGATACGCAGTATTTT,CSAREEIDTQYF
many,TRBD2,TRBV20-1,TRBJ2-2,TGCAGTGCTAGAGTCGGGGGAGGGACCGGGGAGCTGTTTTTT,CSARVGGGTGELFF
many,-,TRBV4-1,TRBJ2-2,TGCGCCAGCAGCCAAGAAGGGACCTCCGGGGAGCTGTTTTTT,CASSQEGTSGELFF
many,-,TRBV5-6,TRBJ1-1,TGTGCCAGCGGGCAGGTGGGCATTACGGGGCAGAGGACTGAAGCTTTCTTT,CASGQVGITGQRTEAFF
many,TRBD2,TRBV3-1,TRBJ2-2,TGTGCCAGCAACTTAGCGGGAGGAGGGGAGCTGTTTTTT,CASNLAGGGELFF
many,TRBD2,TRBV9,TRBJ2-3,TGTGCCAGCAGCGGTAGCGGGAGCCAGGGAGATACGCAGTATTTT,CASSGSGSQGDTQYF
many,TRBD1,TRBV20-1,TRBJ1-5,TGCAGTGCTAGAGAAGACAGGGAAGAGGGGTATAGCAATCAGCCCCAGCATTTT,CSAREDREEGYSNQPQHF
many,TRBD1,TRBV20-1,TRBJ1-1,TGCAGTGCTAGTATGGGACAGCTGAACACTGAAGCTTTCTTT,CSASMGQLNTEAFF
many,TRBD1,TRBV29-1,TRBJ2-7,TGCAGCGTTGAAGTATCGGGACAGGGGGCGTGGGAGCAGTACTTC,CSVEVSGQGAWEQYF
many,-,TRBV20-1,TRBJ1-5,TGCAGTGCAGGGACCAGCCAAAATAGCAATCAGCCCCAGCATTTT,CSAGTSQNSNQPQHF
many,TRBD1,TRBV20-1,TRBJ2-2,TGCAGTGCTAGAGATGACAGGGGTATGAACACCGGGGAGCTGTTTTTT,CSARDDRGMNTGELFF
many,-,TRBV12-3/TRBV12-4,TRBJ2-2,TGTGCCAGCAGTCGCCCTGGCAGGGGCACCGGGGAGCTGTTTTTT,CASSRPGRGTGELFF
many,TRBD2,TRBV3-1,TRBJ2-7,TGTGCCAGCAGCCAAGTCTTCCCGAGGCTAGCGGGAGGATACGAGCAGTACTTC,CASSQVFPRLAGGYEQYF
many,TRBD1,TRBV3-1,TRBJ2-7,TGTGCCAGCAGCCAAGATATCGTGGTAGTTCGGCAGGGACAGGCCTACGAGCAGTACTTC,CASSQDIVVVRQGQAYEQYF
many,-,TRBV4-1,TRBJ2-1,TGCGCCAGCAGCCCCGGGGACTTAAGGGATCGGAATGAGCAGTTCTTC,CASSPGDLRDRNEQFF
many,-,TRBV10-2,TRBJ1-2,TGCGCCAGCGTGGACAGTAACTATGGCTACACCTTC,CASVDSNYGYTF
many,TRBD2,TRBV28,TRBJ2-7,TGTGCCAGCAGAGACTCGGGGACTAGTGGGGCCTACGAGCAGTACTTC,CASRDSGTSGAYEQYF
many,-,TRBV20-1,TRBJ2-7,TGCAGTGCTAGGGGGCTAGCTAGCGAGCAGTACTTC,CSARGLASEQYF
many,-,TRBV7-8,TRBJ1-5,TGTGCCAGCAGCTTAGCAGGGGAGTATAGCAATCAGCCCCAGCATTTT,CASSLAGEYSNQPQHF
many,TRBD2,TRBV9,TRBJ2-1,TGTGCCAGCAGCGTCTGGTCCGGGGGGGCGTTC,CASSVWSGGAF
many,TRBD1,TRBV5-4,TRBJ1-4,TGTGCCAGCAGCTTGGACAGGGGTGCAACTAATGAAAAACTGTTTTTT,CASSLDRGATNEKLFF
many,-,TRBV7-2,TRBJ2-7,TGTGCCAGCAGCTCTATGCTCAGCTACGAGCAGTACTTC,CASSSMLSYEQYF
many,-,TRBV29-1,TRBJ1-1,TGCAGCGCAAAGGAGACTGAAGCTTTCTTT,CSAKETEAFF
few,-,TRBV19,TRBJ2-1,TGTGCCAGTCAACAGGGAGTGTCCTCCTACAATGAGCAGTTCTTC,CASQQGVSSYNEQFF